This record looks at one TCR beta chain sequence and its context. Its target is not known. Vbeta (60) and Jbeta (13) primers were used in the PCR. Clones were read by immunoSEQ multiplex PCR, and TCRdb kept only the in-frame ones, dropping some. The sample lists 110,000 to 150,000 clones; around 75% were seen once. The data were obtained in a study of cytomegalovirus exposure and HLA in healthy donors. Study-wide points: Later on, an analysis found that several of the most significant clusters appeared to be linked to common viral pathogens, which included parvovirus B19. Beyond CMV serostatus, there was no information to go on about immune exposure.

The CDR3 length is 13 residues. Germline V gene lookup returns CDR1 SEHNR and CDR2 FQNEAQ (reference sequence). Trimming took off 2 bases at V and 5 bases at J, with 6 bases between the two ends. The source material was PBMCs. The rearrangement joins TRBV7-9 to TRBJ1-4; D not certain. The TCR comes from a female donor in good health and CMV-seronegative. In DNA form, the CDR3 reads TGTGCCAGCAGCTTAAACCAGAATGAAAAACTGTTTTTT. Amino acid sequence: CASSLNQNEKLFF.